These 24 T cell receptor beta chains originate from one sample sequenced in a study of blood T cell repertoires in COVID-19. The table came from immunoSEQ multiplex PCR; TCRdb's copy has only in-frame clones and leaves some out. This sample carries around 430,000 clones, approximately 90% of them seen once, and the ten largest clones take around 10%. The sequenced sample was PBMCs or T cells enriched from blood (not recorded which). All receptors come from a woman between 50 and 59 years old who had recovered from COVID-19.

This clone has a handful of counts. The V call is TRBV12-3 or TRBV12-4, the J call TRBJ2-1, with TRBD2 identical over 10 bases. The CDR3 totals 13 residues. The junction had 4 bases not matched to a gene; V was cut back by 6 bases and J by 8 bases. CDR3 amino acids: CASRKAGGYEQFF. CDR3 nucleotides: TGTGCCAGCAGGAAAGCGGGGGGGTATGAGCAGTTCTTC.

The chain joins TRBV13 to TRBJ2-5; 7 bases line up with TRBD1. V lost 5 bases and J lost 5; bases outside the gene matches: 14. Germline values: CDR1 PRHDT, CDR2 FYEKMQ (reference sequence). This CDR3 is 16 amino acids long. The CDR3 is CASSILQQGLRETQYF. CDR3 nucleotide sequence: TGTGCCAGCAGCATACTACAACAGGGGCTAAGGGAGACCCAGTACTTC.

CDR3 sequence (DNA): TGTGCCAGCAGCCAAGGGCCGCTAGCGGGGGGGATCTACGAGCAGTACTTC. Translating it yields CASSQGPLAGGIYEQYF. The chain has TRBV4-2 and TRBJ2-7; the match to TRBD2 covers 12 bases. V gave up 1 base and J gave up 3 bases; unmatched junction bases: 7. The CDR3 runs 17 residues. CDR1 LGHNA and CDR2 YNFKEQ come from the germline V gene.

The chain couples TRBV28 to TRBJ1-5, with D possibly being TRBD1 (5 bases). Looked up from germline, CDR1 is MDHEN and CDR2 is SYDVKM. The V end was cut by 3 bases, the J end by 4 bases, with 10 bases between. This CDR3 spans 14 amino acids. CDR3 sequence: CASSFAGTNQPQHF. DNA for the CDR3: TGTGCCAGCAGTTTCGCCGGGACTAATCAGCCCCAGCATTTT.

The chain combines TRBV27 with TRBJ1-2, with a possible D match to TRBD1 (5 bases). CDR3 length equals 16 residues. The germline CDR1 and CDR2 sequences are MNHEY and SMNVEV (reference sequence). V dropped 1 base and J dropped 2 bases, with 14 bases sitting between them. This chain's CDR3 is CASSLWGPAGNYGYTF. Here the CDR3 DNA reads TGTGCCAGCAGTTTATGGGGCCCAGCGGGGAACTATGGCTACACCTTC.

CDR3 protein: CACQNTGVSYGYTF. CDR3 sequence (DNA): TGTGCCTGTCAGAATACAGGGGTATCCTATGGCTACACCTTC. The rearrangement joins TRBV30 to TRBJ1-2; TRBD1 matches 7 bases. Germline trimming cut 6 bases from V and 4 bases from J; bases unmatched to any gene: 11. Germline V gives CDR1 GTSNPN, CDR2 SVGIG (reference sequence). This CDR3 has 14 amino acids.

The V gene is TRBV7-9, the J gene TRBJ1-2; D perhaps matches TRBD1 (6 bases). The CDR3 runs 15 residues. CDR1 is SEHNR, CDR2 FQNEAQ, per germline (reference sequence). Between the trimmed V and J ends, which lost 3 bases and 0 bases, there was a span of 11 bases. This CDR3 is CASSLGGLANYGYTF. CDR3 bases: TGTGCCAGCAGCTTGGGGGGGCTTGCTAACTATGGCTACACCTTC. The variable domain in full, completed from reference TRBV7-9 and TRBJ1-2, reads DTGVSQNPRHKITKRGQNVTFRCDPISEHNRLYWYRQTLGQGPEFLTYFQNEAQLEKSRLLSDRFSAERPKGSFSTLEIQRTEQGDSAMYLCASSLGGLANYGYTFGSGTRLTVV.

The genes are TRBV3-1 (or the pseudogene TRBV3-2) and TRBJ1-4, with D possibly matching TRBD1 (5 bases). The length of the CDR3 is 15 residues. Trimming took off 2 bases at V and 5 bases at J, with 12 bases between the two ends. Germline V gene lookup returns CDR1 LGHDT and CDR2 YNNKEL (reference sequence). DNA for the CDR3: TGTGCCAGCAGCCAACTAAGACAGCAAAATGAAAAACTGTTTTTT. The encoded protein is CASSQLRQQNEKLFF.

The chain employs TRBV18 and TRBJ2-2, with unresolved D. The germline gives CDR1 KGHSH, CDR2 LQKENI. The CDR3 runs 15 residues. V was pared by 3 bases and J by 4 bases, with 12 bases between. The CDR3 bases are TGTGCCAGCTCACCGACTGATGATAGCACCGGGGAGCTGTTTTTT. It yields the protein CASSPTDDSTGELFF.

The chain couples TRBV30 to TRBJ1-1; D is ambiguous. Trimming took 3 bases from V and 7 from J, leaving 12 bases between them. From germline, CDR1 is GTSNPN and CDR2 SVGIG (reference sequence). CDR3 size: 12 residues. The CDR3 coding sequence is TGTGCCTGGAGAACTCACTGGAGTGAAGCTTTCTTT. Residues: CAWRTHWSEAFF.

The gene calls are TRBV5-4 and TRBJ2-3; unclear D gene. Per the germline V gene, CDR1 is SGHNT and CDR2 is YYREEE (reference sequence). The V end was cut by 4 bases, the J end by 5 bases, with 8 bases between. This CDR3 contains 12 residues. CDR3 residues: CASSPGGDTQYF. The CDR3 DNA reads as TGTGCCAGCAGCCCGGGTGGAGATACGCAGTATTTT. Based on the CDR3 plus reference TRBV5-4 and TRBJ2-3, the full variable domain is ETGVTQSPTHLIKTRGQQVTLRCSSQSGHNTVSWYQQALGQGPQFIFQYYREEENGRGNFPPRFSGLQFPNYSSELNVNALELDDSALYLCASSPGGDTQYFGPGTRLTVL.

The J gene is TRBJ1-6, the V gene TRBV2, with a weak D call TRBD1 (6 bases). This CDR3 comprises 16 residues. The V gene lost 1 base and the J gene lost 10 bases, with 17 bases spanning the gap. Germline-derived CDR1 and CDR2 are SNHLY and FYNNEI. The CDR3 DNA reads as TGTGCCAGCAGTGAAGTTTTGGCAGGGGTTGAATCACCCCTCCACTTT. Encoded protein: CASSEVLAGVESPLHF.

The chain joins TRBV13 to TRBJ1-4; 7 bases are a match to TRBD1. The germline V gene has CDR1 PRHDT and CDR2 FYEKMQ (reference sequence). Trimming cost V 3 bases and J 9 bases; bases outside gene matches: 7. The length of the CDR3 is 14 residues. CDR3 residues: CASSFGQDIKKLFF. The DNA for the CDR3 is TGTGCCAGCAGCTTTGGACAGGACATTAAAAAACTGTTTTTT.

The chain has TRBV12-3 or TRBV12-4 and TRBJ1-5; no firm D call. The V and J ends lost 4 bases and 3 bases respectively, with 7 bases between them. The CDR3 is 13 residues long. The CDR3 loop reads CASSYSNNQPQHF. CDR3 bases: TGTGCCAGCAGTTACAGCAACAATCAGCCCCAGCATTTT.

The chain's CDR3 is CATSGGGENTIYF. As DNA, the CDR3 is TGTGCCACCAGTGGCGGGGGGGAAAACACCATATATTTT. The chain joins TRBV24-1 to TRBJ1-3, with D possibly TRBD1 on 5 matching bases. Germline assignment: CDR1 KGHDR and CDR2 SFDVKD. The CDR3 consists of 13 residues. Trimming removed 5 bases at V and 6 bases at J, with 10 bases between.

This chain connects TRBV30 to TRBJ2-3; D perhaps matches TRBD2 (5 bases). The germline CDR1 and CDR2 sequences are GTSNPN and SVGIG (reference sequence). The V and J ends lost 6 bases and 3 bases respectively, with 13 bases between them. This CDR3 has 13 amino acids. CDR3 protein: CACTAERTDTQYF. The CDR3 DNA reads TGTGCCTGTACGGCGGAGCGGACAGATACGCAGTATTTT. Combining the CDR3 with reference TRBV30 and TRBJ2-3 gives the whole variable domain SQTIHQWPATLVQPVGSPLSLECTVEGTSNPNLYWYRQAAGRGLQLLFYSVGIGQISSEVPQNLSASRPQDRQFILSSKKLLLSDSGFYLCACTAERTDTQYFGPGTRLTVL.

This sequence joins TRBV13 and TRBJ2-5, with D possibly TRBD1 on 5 matching bases. Germline lookup yields CDR1 PRHDT and CDR2 FYEKMQ (reference sequence). Trimming cost V 5 bases and J 0 bases, with 16 bases left between them. The CDR3 totals 16 residues. The CDR3 DNA reads as TGTGCCAGCAGCCCTCCGGTGCTAGGGGACCAAGAGACCCAGTACTTC. Translating it yields CASSPPVLGDQETQYF.

This clone was found once. This chain connects TRBV27 to TRBJ1-5; tentatively, D is TRBD1 (6 bases). Trimming stripped 8 bases from V and 4 bases from J, with 12 bases between. Germline CDR1 MNHEY, CDR2 SMNVEV (reference sequence). The CDR3 runs 13 residues. The CDR3: CASHPGTNQPQHF. The CDR3 DNA sequence: TGTGCCAGCCACCCCGGGACAAATCAGCCCCAGCATTTT.

The rearrangement joins TRBV7-2 to TRBJ1-1; a possible D gene is TRBD1 (5 bases). Trimming removed 0 bases from V and 1 base from J, with 9 bases in between. CDR3 length equals 15 residues. Per germline, CDR1 SGHTA and CDR2 FQGNSA. The CDR3 loop is CASSLAGLGNTEAFF. CDR3 bases: TGTGCCAGCAGCTTAGCGGGGCTCGGGAACACTGAAGCTTTCTTT.

V and J are TRBV7-9 and TRBJ1-1; TRBD1 matches 10 bases. With V trimmed by 7 bases and J by 1 base, 15 bases remained unmatched. Germline CDR1 SEHNR, CDR2 FQNEAQ (reference sequence). CDR3 length: 18 residues. CDR3 coding DNA: TGTGCCAGCAAATTATCGCCAGACAGGGGGCTAAGGAACACTGAAGCTTTCTTT. The encoded protein is CASKLSPDRGLRNTEAFF.

The J gene is TRBJ1-6, the V gene TRBV2; unclear D gene. The germline V gene has CDR1 SNHLY and CDR2 FYNNEI. The CDR3 is made up of 16 amino acids. V gave up 5 bases and J gave up 7 bases, with 18 bases separating them. CDR3 sequence: CASSSRENVRNSPLHF. The DNA of the CDR3 is TGTGCCAGCAGTTCGAGAGAAAACGTTCGAAATTCACCCCTCCACTTT.

This clone appeared a single time. V gene TRBV19 combines with J gene TRBJ1-1; D call uncertain. The V gene's germline CDR1 is LNHDA and CDR2 SQIVND (reference sequence). The length of the CDR3 is 13 residues. V shed 5 bases and J shed 1 base, with 8 bases lying between them. Here the CDR3 reads CASSHTPNTEAFF. The CDR3 nucleotides are TGTGCCAGTAGTCACACACCGAACACTGAAGCTTTCTTT.

This rearrangement joins TRBV3-1 (or the pseudogene TRBV3-2) to TRBJ1-1; D not certain. V was shortened by 0 bases and J by 4 bases, with 18 bases between the two germline ends. CDR1 and CDR2 from the germline V gene are LGHDT and YNNKEL (reference sequence). The CDR3 covers 17 residues. The CDR3 nucleotides are TGTGCCAGCAGCCAAGATTCGAGGTTGAAAGGGAGCACTGAAGCTTTCTTT. Translation gives CASSQDSRLKGSTEAFF.

This sequence joins TRBV7-2 and TRBJ2-3; 8 bases line up with TRBD2. V shed 5 bases, J shed 1 base, and the junction held 8 bases outside the gene matches. From germline, CDR1 is SGHTA and CDR2 FQGNSA. This CDR3 spans 16 amino acids. The CDR3 DNA reads as TGTGCCAGCAGCCCTCGGACTAGCCCCCGCACAGATACGCAGTATTTT. This codes for CASSPRTSPRTDTQYF.